Below, 32 T cell receptor beta chains from the same sample are listed, as sequenced in a study of human T cells and chemical hapten exposure. TCRdb reanalysed the RACE reads using MiXCR and keeps one entry per CDR3 protein. The table records about 80,000 distinct CDR3 sequences, around a tenth of them present only once. Regarding time point: patch test 2, 6 weeks after DPC sensitization. The treatment here: therapeutic diphenylcyclopropenone sensitization with weekly scalp DPC. The material sequenced was whole blood, taken in connection with sensitization to the hapten diphenylcyclopropenone (DPC). These TCRs come from a man in his late teens or twenties with alopecia areata. Some clones in this sample may be carry-over from other donors' samples.

The chain combines TRBV5-6 with TRBJ2-2; tentatively, D is TRBD1 (6 bases). Trimming stripped 4 bases from V and 5 bases from J, with 12 bases between. The CDR3 has 14 amino acids. The V gene's germline CDR1 is SGHDT and CDR2 YYEEEE. The CDR3 reads CASSITGSTGELFF. The CDR3 DNA follows: TGTGCCAGCAGCATCACAGGGTCGACCGGGGAGCTGTTTTTT.

This clonotype has only a few counts. The chain has TRBV28 and TRBJ2-7; TRBD1 matches at 7 bases. This CDR3 is built from 14 residues. The J segment lost 6 bases and the V segment lost 6 bases, leaving 11 bases of the junction unmatched. Germline V gene data show CDR1 as MDHEN and CDR2 as SYDVKM. DNA of the CDR3: TGTGCCAGCAGAGCTGAGACAGGGCTTTTCGAGCAGTACTTC. Protein sequence: CASRAETGLFEQYF. Full variable domain (missing parts from reference TRBV28 and TRBJ2-7): DVKVTQSSRYLVKRTGEKVFLECVQDMDHENMFWYRQDPGLGLRLIYFSYDVKMKEKGDIPEGYSVSREKKERFSLILESASTNQTSMYLCASRAETGLFEQYFGPGTRLTVT.

This clonotype was observed a handful of times. The V gene is TRBV5-1, the J gene TRBJ1-4; D might be TRBD1 (5 bases). Per the germline V gene, CDR1 is SGHRS and CDR2 is YFSETQ. Trimming left V 2 bases short and J 0 bases short, with 11 bases between. CDR3 size: 16 residues. The CDR3 reads CASSLSTTATNEKLFF. The CDR3 nucleotides read TGCGCCAGCAGCTTATCAACGACAGCAACTAATGAAAAACTGTTTTTT.

There are a few counts of this clonotype. The chain employs TRBV29-1 and TRBJ1-1; D remains ambiguous. The CDR3 is made up of 12 amino acids. CDR1 and CDR2 (germline): SQVTM, ANQGSEA. With 7 bases removed from V and 6 bases from J, the gap between germline ends came to 15 bases. The CDR3 spells CSAGSPGPEAFF. The DNA of the CDR3 is TGCAGCGCCGGGTCCCCTGGGCCTGAAGCTTTCTTT.

This clonotype was seen many times. The rearrangement joins TRBV6-5 to TRBJ1-2, with D possibly TRBD1 on 5 matching bases. CDR1 is MNHEY and CDR2 is SVGAGI in the germline V gene. CDR3 length: 13 residues. V lost 0 bases and J lost 8, with 10 bases in between. CDR3 region: CASSYSRGFGYTF. The CDR3 DNA sequence: TGTGCCAGCAGTTACTCAAGGGGCTTCGGCTACACCTTC.

V is TRBV20-1 and J is TRBJ2-5; 8 bases fit TRBD2. Germline V gene data show CDR1 as DFQATT and CDR2 as SNEGSKA (reference sequence). This CDR3 has 13 amino acids. V trimming: 1 base; J trimming: 5 bases; junction bases outside the gene matches: 3. The DNA of the CDR3 is TGCAGTGCTAGAGTCGGGGGGGCCGAGACCCAGTACTTC. Translating it yields CSARVGGAETQYF.

The chain recombines TRBV14 with TRBJ2-7; the D gene is possibly TRBD1 (6 bases). The V gene's germline CDR1 is SGHDN and CDR2 FVKESK. This CDR3 has 12 residues. V was trimmed by 1 base and J by 6 bases, leaving 7 bases between them. The CDR3 protein is CASSQGTVEQYF. Written as DNA, the CDR3 is TGTGCCAGCAGCCAAGGGACAGTCGAGCAGTACTTC.

This clonotype was detected ten times or more. The rearrangement uses TRBV7-2 and TRBJ1-2; TRBD1 matches at 8 bases. The CDR3 loop spans 17 amino acids. V shed 1 base and J 0 bases; nucleotides not matched to a gene: 7. Germline V CDR1 and CDR2: SGHTA, FQGNSA. CDR3 sequence reads: CASSLDLGQGTNYGYTF. The CDR3 nucleotides are TGTGCCAGCAGCTTAGACCTCGGACAGGGTACTAACTATGGCTACACCTTC.

This chain connects TRBV4-1 to TRBJ2-5, with TRBD2 matching over 8 bases. V shed 1 base and J 5 bases; nucleotides not matched to a gene: 6. Germline assignment: CDR1 MGHRA and CDR2 YSYEKL. The CDR3 sequence is 15 residues long. The CDR3 sequence is CASSQVTAGGETQYF. CDR3 coding DNA: TGCGCCAGCAGCCAAGTTACCGCGGGGGGCGAGACCCAGTACTTC.

The CDR3 sequence: CASSHSVSQHF. The CDR3 nucleotides read TGTGCCAGCAGTCACAGTGTAAGTCAGCATTTT. The chain recombines TRBV28 with TRBJ1-5; no definite D call. Germline V gene lookup returns CDR1 MDHEN and CDR2 SYDVKM. This CDR3 is 11 amino acids long. Trimming pared 5 bases from V and 13 bases from J, leaving 12 bases between. Filled out from reference TRBV28 and TRBJ1-5, the complete variable domain reads DVKVTQSSRYLVKRTGEKVFLECVQDMDHENMFWYRQDPGLGLRLIYFSYDVKMKEKGDIPEGYSVSREKKERFSLILESASTNQTSMYLCASSHSVSQHFGDGTRLSIL.

The chain has TRBV5-1 and TRBJ1-2; possible D gene TRBD1, 5 bases. The germline gives CDR1 SGHRS, CDR2 YFSETQ. The CDR3 length is 13 residues. Trimming left V 0 bases short and J 12 bases short, with 15 bases between. The CDR3 DNA sequence: TGCGCCAGCAGCTTGGCGTCCAGGTTGGGGCACACCTTC. Amino acid sequence: CASSLASRLGHTF. Filled out from reference TRBV5-1 and TRBJ1-2, the complete variable domain reads KAGVTQTPRYLIKTRGQQVTLSCSPISGHRSVSWYQQTPGQGLQFLFEYFSETQRNKGNFPGRFSGRQFSNSRSEMNVSTLELGDSALYLCASSLASRLGHTFGSGTRLTVV.

The table lists this clonotype with many counts. This sequence joins TRBV6-1 and TRBJ1-5; D is perhaps TRBD1 (5 bases). V was shortened by 5 bases and J by 0 bases, with 11 bases between the two germline ends. Germline CDR1 and CDR2: MNHNS and SASEGT. CDR3 size: 15 residues. The CDR3 loop is CASSRTGPSNQPQHF. The CDR3 DNA sequence: TGTGCCAGCAGTCGAACAGGACCTAGCAATCAGCCCCAGCATTTT.

This clonotype showed up many times. The chain's CDR3 is CASSFTGRNQPQHF. In DNA, the CDR3 is TGTGCCAGCAGTTTTACAGGGCGAAATCAGCCCCAGCATTTT. The rearrangement joins TRBV27 to TRBJ1-5, with D possibly TRBD1 on 6 matching bases. CDR1 is MNHEY, CDR2 SMNVEV, per germline (reference sequence). CDR3 length: 14 residues. Trimming took 3 bases from V and 4 from J, leaving 10 bases between them.

This clonotype was counted at least ten times. V is TRBV6-5 and J is TRBJ2-1; 11 bases align to TRBD1. The V segment lost 7 bases and the J segment 9 bases; nucleotides outside the gene matches: 14. Germline CDR1 and CDR2: MNHEY and SVGAGI. This CDR3 spans 16 amino acids. The CDR3 DNA follows: TGTGCCAGCAACCAAGGGACAGGGGGAAGGTTCTCTGAGCAGTTCTTC. Encoded protein: CASNQGTGGRFSEQFF.

This clonotype was found many times. V is TRBV7-9 and J is TRBJ2-5; D may match TRBD1 or TRBD2 (5 bases each). Germline V CDR1 and CDR2: SEHNR, FQNEAQ (reference sequence). This CDR3 region has 15 residues. The ends were cut back, 2 bases at V and 5 bases at J, with 15 bases in the middle. The chain's CDR3 is CASSLSRDPWETQYF. In DNA, the CDR3 is TGTGCCAGCAGCTTAAGCCGGGACCCTTGGGAGACCCAGTACTTC.

This clonotype was observed at least ten times. The genes are TRBV3-1 and TRBJ2-7; D is uncertain. With 1 base removed from V and 12 bases from J, the gap between germline ends came to 19 bases. In germline, CDR1 is LGHDT, CDR2 YNNKEL (reference sequence). This CDR3 region has 14 residues. The CDR3 sequence: CASSQAVMTAARYF. CDR3 DNA: TGTGCCAGCAGCCAAGCGGTTATGACGGCCGCCCGGTACTTC.

This clonotype has at least ten counts. This chain uses TRBV7-9 with TRBJ2-3; 7 nucleotides align to TRBD2. V lost 5 bases and J lost 2; bases outside the gene matches: 7. Germline V CDR1 and CDR2: SEHNR, FQNEAQ (reference sequence). This CDR3 has 15 residues. The CDR3 nucleotides read TGTGCCAGCAGCCCCTGGGACTACCTCACAGATACGCAGTATTTT. The encoded protein is CASSPWDYLTDTQYF.

The V and J genes are TRBV6-4 and TRBJ2-2; D tentatively reads TRBD1 or TRBD2 (5 bases each). This CDR3 is built from 15 residues. Trimming stripped 7 bases from V and 3 bases from J, with 15 bases between. Germline V CDR1 and CDR2: MRHNA, SNTAGT. CDR3 DNA sequence: TGTGCCAGCACCCCGGATGGGGGAGACACCGGGGAGCTGTTTTTT. Its translation is CASTPDGGDTGELFF.

The chain uses TRBV4-3 and TRBJ2-7; 7 nucleotides agree with TRBD2. CDR3 length: 16 amino acids. Germline values: CDR1 LGHNA, CDR2 YSLEER. V lost 0 bases and J lost 6; bases outside the gene matches: 11. The CDR3: CASSQDLGGRAREQYF. For the CDR3, the DNA is TGCGCCAGCAGCCAAGATCTCGGCGGGAGAGCCCGCGAGCAGTACTTC.

The CDR3 here is CASSQVGPSYGYTF. CDR3 bases: TGTGCCAGCAGCCAAGTTGGCCCTAGCTATGGCTACACCTTC. This chain uses TRBV3-1 with TRBJ1-2; the D is unclear. Trimming removed 1 base from V and 4 bases from J, with 10 bases in between. Germline-derived CDR1 and CDR2 are LGHDT and YNNKEL (reference sequence). This CDR3 contains 14 residues.

This clonotype has at least ten counts. The rearrangement joins TRBV15 to TRBJ1-3; no clear D. V lost 3 bases and J lost 4, with 10 bases in between. CDR1 LNHNV and CDR2 YYDKDF come from the germline V gene (reference sequence). The CDR3 totals 14 residues. This chain's CDR3 is CATSSGRLGNTIYF. The CDR3 DNA reads as TGTGCCACCAGCAGCGGACGACTGGGAAACACCATATATTTT.

This chain links TRBV19 with TRBJ2-7, with 10 bases fitting TRBD1. CDR1 and CDR2 from the germline V gene are LNHDA and SQIVND (reference sequence). V lost 4 bases to trimming and J lost 5 bases; unmatched junction nucleotides: 8. This CDR3 has 15 amino acids. The chain's CDR3 is CASSRTRDRGNEQYF. The CDR3, as DNA: TGTGCCAGTAGTAGGACCCGGGACAGGGGAAACGAGCAGTACTTC. Complete variable domain (other parts from reference TRBV19 and TRBJ2-7): DGGITQSPKYLFRKEGQNVTLSCEQNLNHDAMYWYRQDPGQGLRLIYYSQIVNDFQKGDIAEGYSVSREKKESFPLTVTSAQKNPTAFYLCASSRTRDRGNEQYFGPGTRLTVT.

This clonotype was observed at least ten times. This rearrangement joins TRBV7-9 to TRBJ2-1; a weak D match, TRBD1 (6 bases). This CDR3 contains 14 residues. Germline V gives CDR1 SEHNR, CDR2 FQNEAQ (reference sequence). Trimming took 1 base from V and 7 from J, leaving 11 bases between them. The CDR3 sequence is CASSLVGGRNEQFF. For the CDR3, the DNA is TGTGCCAGCAGCTTAGTAGGGGGTAGGAATGAGCAGTTCTTC. The whole variable domain, filled in from reference TRBV7-9 and TRBJ2-1, reads DTGVSQNPRHKITKRGQNVTFRCDPISEHNRLYWYRQTLGQGPEFLTYFQNEAQLEKSRLLSDRFSAERPKGSFSTLEIQRTEQGDSAMYLCASSLVGGRNEQFFGPGTRLTVL.

The chain uses TRBV6-1 and TRBJ1-5, with no clear D. The CDR3 is made up of 14 amino acids. Germline CDR1 MNHNS, CDR2 SASEGT. V was trimmed by 3 bases and J by 0 bases, leaving 6 bases between them. The CDR3 DNA reads TGTGCCAGCAGTGAGGCCTATAGCAATCAGCCCCAGCATTTT. It translates to CASSEAYSNQPQHF.

In its sample, this clonotype was seen a few times. CDR3 DNA: TGCGCCAGCAGCAAGACCGGGACTTCCACAGATACGCAGTATTTT. It yields the protein CASSKTGTSTDTQYF. The chain recombines TRBV5-1 with TRBJ2-3, with D maybe TRBD2 (6 bases). Germline V gene sequence: CDR1 SGHRS, CDR2 YFSETQ. This CDR3 has 15 residues. Trimming removed 4 bases at V and 2 bases at J, with 14 bases between. Full variable domain (outside the CDR3, taken from reference TRBV5-1 and TRBJ2-3): KAGVTQTPRYLIKTRGQQVTLSCSPISGHRSVSWYQQTPGQGLQFLFEYFSETQRNKGNFPGRFSGRQFSNSRSEMNVSTLELGDSALYLCASSKTGTSTDTQYFGPGTRLTVL.

This clonotype showed up many times. V usage is TRBV7-9 and J usage is TRBJ2-5; D perhaps matches TRBD1 (6 bases). This CDR3 is 13 amino acids long. Germline V gene data show CDR1 as SEHNR and CDR2 as FQNEAQ (reference sequence). Trimming removed 5 bases at V and 2 bases at J, with 9 bases between. The CDR3 region has the DNA TGTGCCAGCAGCCCAGGGACACAAGAGACCCAGTACTTC. It is translated as CASSPGTQETQYF.

In its sample, this clonotype was seen a few times. The genes are TRBV29-1 and TRBJ1-1; TRBD1 is a possible D gene (5 bases). The CDR3 has 13 amino acids. Per germline, CDR1 SQVTM and CDR2 ANQGSEA. Trimming removed 6 bases from V and 3 bases from J, with 14 bases in between. In nucleotides, the CDR3 is TGCAGCGTCGCCCGCCGGGGGGACACTGAAGCTTTCTTT. Amino acids: CSVARRGDTEAFF.

The rearrangement uses TRBV7-9 and TRBJ1-4; D gene ambiguous. This CDR3 has 17 residues. CDR1 SEHNR and CDR2 FQNEAQ come from the germline V gene (reference sequence). Trimming took 5 bases from V and 3 from J, leaving 19 bases between them. This CDR3 is CASSPLQAIGANEKLFF. CDR3 coding DNA: TGTGCCAGCAGCCCGCTACAAGCCATTGGGGCTAATGAAAAACTGTTTTTT. The whole variable domain, filled in from reference TRBV7-9 and TRBJ1-4, reads DTGVSQNPRHKITKRGQNVTFRCDPISEHNRLYWYRQTLGQGPEFLTYFQNEAQLEKSRLLSDRFSAERPKGSFSTLEIQRTEQGDSAMYLCASSPLQAIGANEKLFFGSGTQLSVL.

This clonotype occurred many times. This chain uses TRBV7-3 with TRBJ2-1; D perhaps matches TRBD1 (5 bases). From germline, CDR1 is SGHTA and CDR2 FQGTGA. This CDR3 region has 13 residues. The germline V and J ends were trimmed by 6 bases and 7 bases, with 13 bases remaining between them. CDR3 loop: CASSDSRANEQFF. Here the CDR3 DNA reads TGTGCCAGCAGTGACTCCAGGGCAAATGAGCAGTTCTTC. Combining the CDR3 with reference TRBV7-3 and TRBJ2-1 gives the whole variable domain GAGVSQTPSNKVTEKGKYVELRCDPISGHTALYWYRQSLGQGPEFLIYFQGTGAADDSGLPNDRFFAVRPEGSVSTLKIQRTERGDSAVYLCASSDSRANEQFFGPGTRLTVL.

The V and J genes are TRBV20-1 and TRBJ2-7; a weak D match, TRBD1 (6 bases). The germline V gene encodes CDR1 DFQATT and CDR2 SNEGSKA (reference sequence). Trimming removed 4 bases from V and 6 bases from J, with 13 bases in between. The CDR3 totals 12 residues. The CDR3, as DNA: TGCAGTGCTACCGGGACACTAAGCGAGCAGTACTTC. Residues: CSATGTLSEQYF.

The V gene is TRBV7-6, the J gene TRBJ2-7; no firm D call. The ends were cut back, 10 bases at V and 1 base at J, with 17 bases in the middle. From germline, CDR1 is SGHVS and CDR2 FNYEAQ. CDR3 length: 14 residues. The CDR3 region is CATSTVLNSYEQYF. DNA of the CDR3: TGTGCCACCTCGACGGTCCTCAATTCCTACGAGCAGTACTTC.

V is TRBV10-3 and J is TRBJ2-3; 8 bases match TRBD2. V was clipped by 11 bases and J by 6 bases; unmatched bases: 7. There are 12 residues in the CDR3. CDR1 ENHRY and CDR2 SYGVKD come from the germline V gene. As DNA, the CDR3 is TGTGCCTTCGGGGGGGCGAGGGATACGCAGTATTTT. It translates to CAFGGARDTQYF.